The 8 T cell receptor beta chains reported below all come from one sample, sequenced in a study of OX40 agonist ivuxolimab in advanced cancers. The table came from immunoSEQ multiplex PCR; TCRdb's copy has only in-frame clones and leaves some out. The sample contains around 62,000 clones, roughly 84% of which appear only once. Here the sequenced sample was CD4+ or CD8+ T cells sorted from blood, taken in a trial of the OX40 agonist ivuxolimab. The receptors come from an adult with an advanced solid tumor such as melanoma, head and neck, liver or kidney cancer.

This clone appeared a single time. The chain has TRBV19 and TRBJ1-2; D is perhaps TRBD1 (5 bases). The germline CDR1 and CDR2 sequences are LNHDA and SQIVND (reference sequence). The V end lost 5 bases, the J end lost 5 bases, and 21 bases lay between the germline ends. The CDR3 runs to 16 residues. The CDR3 is CASSGDRGGKGYGYTF. In nucleotides, the CDR3 is TGTGCCAGTAGTGGGGACCGGGGCGGAAAAGGGTATGGCTACACCTTC.

This chain connects TRBV2 to TRBJ1-3; 7 bases map to TRBD1. The CDR3 runs 16 residues. Germline V gene data show CDR1 as SNHLY and CDR2 as FYNNEI. V shed 3 bases and J 0 bases; nucleotides not matched to a gene: 5. CDR3 residues: CASSEDRRYSGNTIYF. The DNA for the CDR3 is TGTGCCAGCAGTGAGGACAGGAGATACTCTGGAAACACCATATATTTT.

The chain uses TRBV7-2 and TRBJ1-2; 7 nucleotides agree with TRBD1. Looked up from germline, CDR1 is SGHTA and CDR2 is FQGNSA. The CDR3 length is 16 residues. V was clipped by 3 bases and J by 7 bases; unmatched bases: 14. Here the CDR3 reads CASSFPPGQPLGGYTF. CDR3 coding DNA: TGTGCCAGCAGCTTCCCACCGGGACAGCCTTTGGGTGGCTACACCTTC.

The chain uses TRBV13 and TRBJ1-5; 8 bases line up with TRBD1. Trimming at V came to 4 bases and at J to 2 bases, leaving 4 bases not matched to a gene. This CDR3 has 15 amino acids. Germline V CDR1 and CDR2: PRHDT, FYEKMQ (reference sequence). In DNA, the CDR3 is TGTGCCAGCAGCTCCCAGGGACAGGGCAATCAGCCCCAGCATTTT. Protein product: CASSSQGQGNQPQHF. Supplemented by reference TRBV13 and TRBJ1-5, the full variable domain reads AAGVIQSPRHLIKEKRETATLKCYPIPRHDTVYWYQQGPGQDPQFLISFYEKMQSDKGSIPDRFSAQQFSDYHSELNMSSLELGDSALYFCASSSQGQGNQPQHFGDGTRLSIL.

This chain uses TRBV6-5 with TRBJ1-2; D perhaps matches TRBD1 (5 bases). Germline V gene lookup returns CDR1 MNHEY and CDR2 SVGAGI. The CDR3 is 14 amino acids. V lost 7 bases and J 3 bases, leaving 15 bases between the germline ends. The CDR3 DNA sequence: TGTGCCAGCATCAGTCCGGGGGTAGACTATGGCTACACCTTC. This codes for CASISPGVDYGYTF.

The chain is built from TRBV6-4 and TRBJ2-3, with TRBD2 matching 8 bases. V shed 0 bases and J 7 bases; nucleotides not matched to a gene: 3. Germline CDR1 reads MRHNA; CDR2 reads SNTAGT. The CDR3 spans 14 residues. The chain's CDR3 is CASSDSDSGNTQYF. The CDR3 DNA follows: TGTGCCAGCAGTGACTCGGATAGCGGGAATACGCAGTATTTT.

The V call is TRBV2, the J call TRBJ2-7, with 8 bases lining up with TRBD2. V was clipped by 4 bases and J by 7 bases; unmatched bases: 21. The CDR3 has 18 amino acids. Germline CDR1 reads SNHLY; CDR2 reads FYNNEI. CDR3 sequence (DNA): TGTGCCAGCAGTGCTCACCCAGGGCTAGCGGGCGGGAGCGGTGAGCAGTACTTC. This sequence encodes CASSAHPGLAGGSGEQYF.

The J gene is TRBJ1-1, the V gene TRBV5-4; D unresolved. Germline V CDR1 and CDR2: SGHNT, YYREEE (reference sequence). Trimming stripped 4 bases from V and 4 bases from J, with 20 bases between. The CDR3 is 16 residues long. The DNA for the CDR3 is TGTGCCAGCAGCCCGCCCGGGCTAGGGATTGGCACTGAAGCTTTCTTT. Its translation is CASSPPGLGIGTEAFF. Using reference TRBV5-4 and TRBJ1-1 for the parts outside the CDR3, the full variable domain is ETGVTQSPTHLIKTRGQQVTLRCSSQSGHNTVSWYQQALGQGPQFIFQYYREEENGRGNFPPRFSGLQFPNYSSELNVNALELDDSALYLCASSPPGLGIGTEAFFGQGTRLTVV.